Presented here are 21 T cell receptor beta chains from one specimen sequenced in a study of T cells after yellow fever vaccination. TCRdb independently ran MiXCR on the 5' RACE reads; one entry per CDR3 protein. The table shows around 110,000 distinct CDR3 sequences, with 8.4% occurring only once. The input for sequencing was CD8+ T cells sorted from PBMCs, taken 45 days after the yellow fever booster vaccination. The receptors were sampled from a man younger than 45 who received the YFV17D yellow fever vaccine.

The genes are TRBV29-1 and TRBJ2-7; 9 bases are a match to TRBD2. Trimming at V came to 8 bases and at J to 2 bases, leaving 10 bases not matched to a gene. The length of the CDR3 is 14 residues. Germline V CDR1 and CDR2: SQVTM, ANQGSEA. The CDR3 loop is CSFATSGAPYEQYF. The CDR3 nucleotides are TGCAGCTTCGCGACTAGCGGAGCACCCTACGAGCAGTACTTC.

The chain couples TRBV5-4 to TRBJ2-7, with D possibly matching TRBD2 (6 bases). The V end lost 4 bases, the J end lost 0 bases, and 11 bases lay between the germline ends. Per germline, CDR1 SGHNT and CDR2 YYREEE (reference sequence). The CDR3 has 14 amino acids. CDR3 nucleotides: TGTGCCAGCAGCCTCCGGGACTTCTCCTACGAGCAGTACTTC. Translation gives CASSLRDFSYEQYF.

This clonotype was observed at least ten times. The chain links TRBV7-2 to TRBJ2-2; maybe TRBD2 (6 bases). Trimming cost V 7 bases and J 6 bases, with 9 bases left between them. The CDR3 has 12 amino acids. Germline V gene lookup returns CDR1 SGHTA and CDR2 FQGNSA. The CDR3 is CASNWGAGELFF. CDR3 DNA sequence: TGTGCCAGCAATTGGGGGGCCGGGGAGCTGTTTTTT.

This clonotype was seen repeatedly, ten times or more. The chain uses TRBV9 and TRBJ2-2; D gene ambiguous. Germline CDR1 is SGDLS and CDR2 is YYNGEE. The CDR3 runs 13 residues. Deletions cut 5 bases from V and 1 base from J, with 6 bases between. In DNA form, the CDR3 reads TGTGCCAGCAGTACGGGGAACACCGGGGAGCTGTTTTTT. Its translation: CASSTGNTGELFF.

This clonotype was detected many times. The rearrangement links TRBV7-9 to TRBJ2-3, with D possibly being TRBD1 or TRBD2 (5 bases each). The CDR3 has 14 amino acids. Germline CDR1 SEHNR, CDR2 FQNEAQ (reference sequence). The ends were cut back, 6 bases at V and 2 bases at J, with 12 bases in the middle. The CDR3 DNA follows: TGTGCCAGCAGATGGGGCGGGCCCACAGATACGCAGTATTTT. This encodes CASRWGGPTDTQYF.

This chain links TRBV2 with TRBJ1-1; TRBD1 matches 7 bases. Germline CDR1 SNHLY, CDR2 FYNNEI. This CDR3 is built from 14 residues. After removal of 6 bases from V and 3 bases from J, the junction contained 7 bases not matched to a gene. In nucleotides, the CDR3 is TGTGCCAGCAGAGAGGGGCAGGGGGACACTGAAGCTTTCTTT. Its translation is CASREGQGDTEAFF. Drawing the rest from reference TRBV2 and TRBJ1-1, the complete variable domain is EPEVTQTPSHQVTQMGQEVILRCVPISNHLYFYWYRQILGQKVEFLVSFYNNEISEKSEIFDDQFSVERPDGSNFTLKIRSTKLEDSAMYFCASREGQGDTEAFFGQGTRLTVV.

The chain employs TRBV15 and TRBJ2-6; D gene ambiguous. The CDR3 length is 15 residues. The germline CDR1 and CDR2 sequences are LNHNV and YYDKDF (reference sequence). Trimming removed 3 bases at V and 2 bases at J, with 8 bases between. The DNA of the CDR3 is TGTGCCACCAGCAGCGAAGGGCCTGGGGCCAACGTCCTGACTTTC. This sequence encodes CATSSEGPGANVLTF.

The sample holds many counts of this clonotype. This chain connects TRBV28 to TRBJ2-7, with a possible D match to TRBD1 (5 bases). V was cut by 5 bases and J by 2 bases, with 16 bases left in between. This CDR3 comprises 15 residues. Germline-derived CDR1 and CDR2 are MDHEN and SYDVKM. This CDR3 reads CASSPGDSGAYEQYF. CDR3 sequence (DNA): TGTGCCAGCAGTCCGGGCGACAGTGGTGCCTACGAGCAGTACTTC. Full variable domain (missing parts from reference TRBV28 and TRBJ2-7): DVKVTQSSRYLVKRTGEKVFLECVQDMDHENMFWYRQDPGLGLRLIYFSYDVKMKEKGDIPEGYSVSREKKERFSLILESASTNQTSMYLCASSPGDSGAYEQYFGPGTRLTVT.

This clonotype has only a few counts. The chain has TRBV27 and TRBJ2-1; D is undetermined. This CDR3 has 13 amino acids. Germline lookup yields CDR1 MNHEY and CDR2 SMNVEV (reference sequence). V was trimmed by 5 bases and J by 8 bases, leaving 13 bases between them. CDR3: CASSQAVNYEQFF. CDR3 in DNA: TGTGCCAGCAGTCAGGCCGTCAATTATGAGCAGTTCTTC.

This clonotype showed up many times. This chain connects TRBV27 to TRBJ2-3; D gene ambiguous. The CDR3 loop spans 14 amino acids. Germline V gene data show CDR1 as MNHEY and CDR2 as SMNVEV (reference sequence). V was trimmed by 2 bases and J by 2 bases, leaving 8 bases between them. The CDR3 loop reads CASSLVGPTDTQYF. The CDR3 nucleotides are TGTGCCAGCAGTTTAGTGGGCCCCACAGATACGCAGTATTTT.

This clonotype has a count of ten or more. CDR3: CASATGAGETYNEQFF. CDR3 DNA sequence: TGTGCCAGCGCCACTGGAGCGGGAGAAACCTACAATGAGCAGTTCTTC. V is TRBV27 and J is TRBJ2-1, with 8 bases lining up with TRBD2. After removal of 8 bases from V and 2 bases from J, the junction contained 11 bases not matched to a gene. The CDR3 has 16 residues. Germline CDR1 is MNHEY and CDR2 is SMNVEV (reference sequence).

This clonotype was picked up many times. The chain links TRBV29-1 to TRBJ2-7, with D perhaps TRBD1 or TRBD2 (6 bases each). This CDR3 comprises 12 residues. Germline V gives CDR1 SQVTM, CDR2 ANQGSEA. The CDR3 loop is CAVRGQVPEQYF. DNA for the CDR3: TGCGCCGTTCGGGGGCAGGTTCCCGAGCAGTACTTC.

This clonotype was counted many times. This rearrangement joins TRBV20-1 to TRBJ2-2; tentative D call: TRBD1 (6 bases). From germline, CDR1 is DFQATT and CDR2 SNEGSKA (reference sequence). Trimming pared 5 bases from V and 6 bases from J, leaving 16 bases between. The CDR3 extends over 14 amino acids. The CDR3 sequence: CSADGTGQSGELFF. CDR3 in DNA: TGCAGTGCTGACGGCACTGGACAGTCCGGGGAGCTGTTTTTT.

This clonotype was counted ten times or more. The chain couples TRBV7-9 to TRBJ2-1, with D possibly being TRBD2 (5 bases). Germline lookup yields CDR1 SEHNR and CDR2 FQNEAQ (reference sequence). Trimming pared 4 bases from V and 5 bases from J, leaving 12 bases between. CDR3 length: 14 amino acids. The CDR3 here is CASSSPGSNNEQFF. The CDR3 DNA sequence: TGTGCCAGCAGCTCACCGGGGAGCAACAATGAGCAGTTCTTC. The full variable domain, rest sourced from reference TRBV7-9 and TRBJ2-1, is DTGVSQNPRHKITKRGQNVTFRCDPISEHNRLYWYRQTLGQGPEFLTYFQNEAQLEKSRLLSDRFSAERPKGSFSTLEIQRTEQGDSAMYLCASSSPGSNNEQFFGPGTRLTVL.

This clonotype was observed at least ten times. The chain combines TRBV29-1 with TRBJ2-3; D is possibly TRBD2 (6 bases). The V end lost 6 bases, the J end lost 0 bases, and 10 bases lay between the germline ends. The V gene's germline CDR1 is SQVTM and CDR2 ANQGSEA. The CDR3 extends over 13 amino acids. The CDR3 reads CSVEGGSTDTQYF. In DNA form, the CDR3 reads TGCAGCGTGGAGGGCGGGAGCACAGATACGCAGTATTTT.

This clonotype was seen many times. The chain couples TRBV6-2 or TRBV6-3 to TRBJ2-7; 14 bases are a match to TRBD2. Trimming cost V 0 bases and J 0 bases; bases outside gene matches: 16. Looked up from germline, CDR1 is MNHEY and CDR2 is SVGEGT. The CDR3 consists of 22 residues. The CDR3 nucleotides read TGTGCCAGCAGTTACTCTGGGTTGGGGTCGGGACTAGCGGGAGAAGGCTCCTACGAGCAGTACTTC. It translates to CASSYSGLGSGLAGEGSYEQYF.

J is TRBJ2-1 and V is TRBV21-1. TRBV21-1 is deemed a pseudogene. This CDR3 spans 14 amino acids. CDR3 protein: CASPFYGSGNEQFF. As DNA, the CDR3 is TGTGCCAGCCCTTTTTATGGGTCGGGCAATGAGCAGTTCTTC.

This clonotype was detected ten times or more. The genes are TRBV5-4 and TRBJ2-1; 7 positions match TRBD2. The CDR3 sequence is 16 residues long. Looked up from germline, CDR1 is SGHNT and CDR2 is YYREEE (reference sequence). Unmatched junction bases numbered 13, after V lost 4 bases and J lost 6 bases. The CDR3, as DNA: TGTGCCAGCAGCGGAGATAGCGGGCGCTCGACCAATGAGCAGTTCTTC. Translated: CASSGDSGRSTNEQFF. Full variable domain (missing parts from reference TRBV5-4 and TRBJ2-1): ETGVTQSPTHLIKTRGQQVTLRCSSQSGHNTVSWYQQALGQGPQFIFQYYREEENGRGNFPPRFSGLQFPNYSSELNVNALELDDSALYLCASSGDSGRSTNEQFFGPGTRLTVL.

The V call is TRBV18, the J call TRBJ2-5; D is unresolved. Per the germline V gene, CDR1 is KGHSH and CDR2 is LQKENI. There are 12 residues in the CDR3. V was clipped by 2 bases and J by 3 bases, with 4 bases between them. CDR3 sequence: CASSPEEETQYF. DNA of the CDR3: TGTGCCAGCTCACCAGAGGAAGAGACCCAGTACTTC.

This clonotype has a count of ten or more. V is TRBV6-5 and J is TRBJ2-7, with D possibly TRBD2 on 6 matching bases. This CDR3 has 16 residues. Germline CDR1 MNHEY, CDR2 SVGAGI. V gave up 4 bases and J gave up 0 bases, with 16 bases separating them. The CDR3 nucleotides are TGTGCCAGCAGTTCTCCCGGGACTCGGAGCTCCTACGAGCAGTACTTC. It codes for CASSSPGTRSSYEQYF.

The V and J genes are TRBV29-1 and TRBJ2-7, with D unresolved. CDR1 is SQVTM and CDR2 is ANQGSEA in the germline V gene. This CDR3 comprises 14 residues. Trimming shortened V by 4 bases and J by 0 bases, and 13 bases separated the two germline ends. CDR3 coding DNA: TGCAGCGTTGGGATCGGGTTAAGCTCCTACGAGCAGTACTTC. It yields the protein CSVGIGLSSYEQYF.